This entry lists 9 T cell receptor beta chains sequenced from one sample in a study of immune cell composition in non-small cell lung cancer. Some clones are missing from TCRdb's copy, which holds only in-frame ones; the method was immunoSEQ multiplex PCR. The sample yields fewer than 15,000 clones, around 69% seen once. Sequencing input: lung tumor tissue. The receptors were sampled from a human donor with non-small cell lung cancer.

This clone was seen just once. CDR3 loop: CASSFGQGAEFGYTF. The CDR3, as DNA: TGCGCCAGCAGCTTCGGGCAGGGGGCGGAATTTGGCTACACCTTC. The rearrangement links TRBV5-1 to TRBJ1-2, with 8 bases fitting TRBD1. Trimming removed 2 bases from V and 7 bases from J; junction bases left unmatched: 10. The germline V gene has CDR1 SGHRS and CDR2 YFSETQ. The length of the CDR3 is 15 residues. Together with reference TRBV5-1 and TRBJ1-2, the CDR3 gives the full variable domain: KAGVTQTPRYLIKTRGQQVTLSCSPISGHRSVSWYQQTPGQGLQFLFEYFSETQRNKGNFPGRFSGRQFSNSRSEMNVSTLELGDSALYLCASSFGQGAEFGYTFGSGTRLTVV.

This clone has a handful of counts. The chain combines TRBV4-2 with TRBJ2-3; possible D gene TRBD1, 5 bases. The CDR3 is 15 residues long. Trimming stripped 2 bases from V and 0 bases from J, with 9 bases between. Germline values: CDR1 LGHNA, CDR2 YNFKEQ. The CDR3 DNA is TGTGCCAGCAGCCAAAGACAGTTTAGCACAGATACGCAGTATTTT. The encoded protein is CASSQRQFSTDTQYF.

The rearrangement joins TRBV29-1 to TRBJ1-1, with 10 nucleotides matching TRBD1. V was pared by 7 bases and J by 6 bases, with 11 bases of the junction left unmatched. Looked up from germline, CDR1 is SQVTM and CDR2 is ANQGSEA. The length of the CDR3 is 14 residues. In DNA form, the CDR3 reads TGCAGCGCCCATCGCGCCGGGACAGGGGCTGAAGCTTTCTTT. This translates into CSAHRAGTGAEAFF.

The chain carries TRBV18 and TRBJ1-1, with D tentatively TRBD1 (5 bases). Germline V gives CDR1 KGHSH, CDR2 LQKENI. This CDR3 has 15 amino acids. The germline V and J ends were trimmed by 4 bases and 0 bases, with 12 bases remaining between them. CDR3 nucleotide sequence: TGTGCCAGCTCACGGCGGCAGGGAATGAACACTGAAGCTTTCTTT. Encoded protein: CASSRRQGMNTEAFF.

The CDR3 region is CASSRDRTGNTEAFF. The CDR3 nucleotides are TGTGCCAGCAGCCGGGATCGGACAGGGAACACTGAAGCTTTCTTT. This chain uses TRBV14 with TRBJ1-1, with 7 positions matching TRBD1. J was trimmed by 1 base and V by 4 bases; bases with no gene match: 6. Germline CDR1 reads SGHDN; CDR2 reads FVKESK. This CDR3 contains 15 residues.

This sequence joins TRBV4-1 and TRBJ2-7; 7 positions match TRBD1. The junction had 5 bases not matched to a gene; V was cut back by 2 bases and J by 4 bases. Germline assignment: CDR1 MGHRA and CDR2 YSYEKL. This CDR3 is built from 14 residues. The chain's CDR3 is CASSQPGQKYEQYF. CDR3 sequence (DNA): TGCGCCAGCAGCCAACCGGGACAGAAGTACGAGCAGTACTTC.

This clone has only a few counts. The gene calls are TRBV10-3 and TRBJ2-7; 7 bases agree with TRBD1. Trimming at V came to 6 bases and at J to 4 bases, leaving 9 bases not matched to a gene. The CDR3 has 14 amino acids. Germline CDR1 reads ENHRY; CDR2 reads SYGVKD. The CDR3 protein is CAISPGQSLYEQYF. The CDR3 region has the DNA TGTGCCATCAGCCCGGGACAGAGCTTATACGAGCAGTACTTC.

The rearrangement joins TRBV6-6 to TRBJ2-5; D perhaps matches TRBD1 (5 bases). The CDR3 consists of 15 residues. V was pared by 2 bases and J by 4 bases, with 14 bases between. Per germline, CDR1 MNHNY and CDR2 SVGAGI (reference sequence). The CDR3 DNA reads TGTGCCAGCAGTTACCTCTCCATTGGGGCAGAGACCCAGTACTTC. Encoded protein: CASSYLSIGAETQYF.

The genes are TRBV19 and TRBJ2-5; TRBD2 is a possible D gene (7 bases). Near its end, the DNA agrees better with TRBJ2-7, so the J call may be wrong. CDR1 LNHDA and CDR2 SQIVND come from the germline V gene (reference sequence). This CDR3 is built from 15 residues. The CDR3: CASSIRGGELDEQYF. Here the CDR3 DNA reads TGTGCCAGTAGTATAAGGGGGGGTGAATTGGACGAGCAGTACTTC.